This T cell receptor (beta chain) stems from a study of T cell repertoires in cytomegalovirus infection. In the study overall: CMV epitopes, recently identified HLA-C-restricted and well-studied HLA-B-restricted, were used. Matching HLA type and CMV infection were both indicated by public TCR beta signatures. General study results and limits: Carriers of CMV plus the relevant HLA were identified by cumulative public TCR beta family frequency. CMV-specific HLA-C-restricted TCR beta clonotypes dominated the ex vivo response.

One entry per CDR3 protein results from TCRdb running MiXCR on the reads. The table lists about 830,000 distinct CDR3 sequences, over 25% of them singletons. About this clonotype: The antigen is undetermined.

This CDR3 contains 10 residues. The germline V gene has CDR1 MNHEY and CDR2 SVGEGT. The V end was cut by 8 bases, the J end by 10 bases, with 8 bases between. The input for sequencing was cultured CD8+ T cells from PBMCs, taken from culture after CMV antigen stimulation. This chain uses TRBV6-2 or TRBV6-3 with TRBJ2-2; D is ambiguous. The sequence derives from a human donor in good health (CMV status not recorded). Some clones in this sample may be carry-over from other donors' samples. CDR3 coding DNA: TGTGCCAGCGGGCCTAAGGAGCTGTTTTTT. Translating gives CASGPKELFF.